These 24 T cell receptor beta chains were sequenced from one sample in a study of T cell responses to AZD1222 COVID-19 vaccine. The protocol was immunoSEQ multiplex PCR, while the TCRdb copy is restricted to in-frame clones and leaves out a portion. This sample has about 110,000 clones, with roughly nine tenths found just once. Sequencing was performed on peripheral blood, taken on day 0 of AZD1222 vaccination. The receptors here all came from an adult in good health.

This chain joins TRBV19 and TRBJ2-7; tentative D call: TRBD2 (6 bases). Trimming removed 3 bases from V and 3 bases from J, with 12 bases in between. Germline CDR1 reads LNHDA; CDR2 reads SQIVND (reference sequence). CDR3 length: 14 amino acids. CDR3 in DNA: TGTGCCAGTAGTATTAAAACGGGAGTCTACGAGCAGTACTTC. It is translated as CASSIKTGVYEQYF. The full variable domain, in which reference TRBV19 and TRBJ2-7 provide the parts outside the CDR3, is DGGITQSPKYLFRKEGQNVTLSCEQNLNHDAMYWYRQDPGQGLRLIYYSQIVNDFQKGDIAEGYSVSREKKESFPLTVTSAQKNPTAFYLCASSIKTGVYEQYFGPGTRLTVT.

The chain joins TRBV19 to TRBJ1-1; 8 bases match TRBD1. The CDR3 has 14 residues. J gave up 0 bases and V 6 bases, and 3 bases lay outside the gene matches. Per germline, CDR1 LNHDA and CDR2 SQIVND (reference sequence). The CDR3 nucleotides are TGTGCCAGTAGCCGGACAGGGTTGAACACTGAAGCTTTCTTT. This translates into CASSRTGLNTEAFF.

The chain has TRBV5-6 and TRBJ1-2, with D maybe TRBD1 (6 bases). Germline V CDR1 and CDR2: SGHDT, YYEEEE. V shed 0 bases and J shed 3 bases, with 21 bases lying between them. The CDR3 length is 18 residues. CDR3 protein: CASSLGVMGGASDYGYTF. CDR3 coding DNA: TGTGCCAGCAGCTTGGGTGTTATGGGGGGCGCGAGTGACTATGGCTACACCTTC.

This clone was recorded a few times. This chain connects TRBV5-8 to TRBJ1-6; D unresolved. Germline lookup yields CDR1 SGHTS and CDR2 YDEGEE. V lost 4 bases to trimming and J lost 0 bases, with 14 bases between them. CDR3 length: 17 residues. In DNA, the CDR3 is TGTGCCAGCAGCACCCGATTGCGGAGCTCCTATAATTCACCCCTCCACTTT. Amino acid sequence: CASSTRLRSSYNSPLHF.

The chain employs TRBV5-6 and TRBJ1-5; 7 bases agree with TRBD1. Unmatched junction bases numbered 11, after V lost 0 bases and J lost 11 bases. The CDR3 consists of 15 residues. Germline lookup yields CDR1 SGHDT and CDR2 YYEEEE. The CDR3 coding sequence is TGTGCCAGCAGCTTGGGGACAAGGGCCCAGGGGGCCCAGCATTTT. Its translation: CASSLGTRAQGAQHF.

The V and J genes are TRBV10-1 and TRBJ1-1; D uncertain. There are 14 residues in the CDR3. Deletions cut 8 bases from V and 5 bases from J, with 18 bases between. Germline CDR1 is WNHNN and CDR2 is SYGVQD (reference sequence). DNA for the CDR3: TGCGCCAGCCCAGAAGGGAAAGTTGGAACTGAAGCTTTCTTT. This codes for CASPEGKVGTEAFF.

This sequence joins TRBV7-2 and TRBJ1-1; the D gene is possibly TRBD1 (6 bases). Germline V gives CDR1 SGHTA, CDR2 FQGNSA. The CDR3 is 17 residues long. Trimming took 0 bases from V and 1 from J, leaving 15 bases between them. The DNA of the CDR3 is TGTGCCAGCAGCTTAGCCATCGGGAGGGGGGCGAACACTGAAGCTTTCTTT. Translated, it gives CASSLAIGRGANTEAFF.

The chain is built from TRBV24-1 and TRBJ2-1, with 11 bases aligning to TRBD1. The CDR3 loop spans 17 amino acids. CDR1 and CDR2 (germline): KGHDR, SFDVKD. V dropped 4 bases and J dropped 6; count of bases not matched to a gene: 10. The CDR3 DNA is TGTGCCACCAGTGACGCGCTCGGACAGGGGGCTGGCAATGAGCAGTTCTTC. Translated, it gives CATSDALGQGAGNEQFF.

V usage is TRBV25-1 and J usage is TRBJ2-3; D is ambiguous. The CDR3 spans 15 residues. V shed 4 bases and J shed 2 bases, with 13 bases lying between them. Per germline, CDR1 MGHDK and CDR2 SYGVNS. The CDR3: CASSGQTIYTDTQYF. For the CDR3, the DNA is TGTGCCAGCAGTGGCCAGACGATATACACAGATACGCAGTATTTT.

The V and J genes are TRBV4-1 and TRBJ1-4; D may be TRBD1 (5 bases). Trimming cost V 3 bases and J 2 bases, with 16 bases left between them. There are 17 residues in the CDR3. From germline, CDR1 is MGHRA and CDR2 YSYEKL. CDR3 nucleotide sequence: TGCGCCAGCAGCCAGACCAGGGCGCCGGGGACTAATGAAAAACTGTTTTTT. It yields the protein CASSQTRAPGTNEKLFF.

The chain recombines TRBV30 with TRBJ2-4; 9 bases match TRBD2. The CDR3 loop spans 18 amino acids. V lost 3 bases and J lost 9; bases outside the gene matches: 21. The V gene's germline CDR1 is GTSNPN and CDR2 SVGIG (reference sequence). CDR3 protein: CAWRRPFAAGGRGGIQYF. The CDR3 DNA follows: TGTGCCTGGAGGAGGCCTTTTGCTGCGGGGGGGCGCGGCGGCATTCAGTACTTC.

This sequence joins TRBV3-1 (or the pseudogene TRBV3-2) and TRBJ2-7; 10 nucleotides agree with TRBD2. Germline CDR1 reads LGHDT; CDR2 reads YNNKEL (reference sequence). The CDR3 totals 14 residues. V trimming: 3 bases; J trimming: 6 bases; junction bases outside the gene matches: 5. Here the CDR3 DNA reads TGTGCCAGCAGCCAGAGCGGGAGGGCCTCCGAGCAGTACTTC. It yields the protein CASSQSGRASEQYF.

This chain connects TRBV18 to TRBJ2-7; 9 positions agree with TRBD2. The CDR3 length is 15 residues. From germline, CDR1 is KGHSH and CDR2 LQKENI. The ends lost 6 bases at V and 2 bases at J; junction bases unmatched: 8. Here the CDR3 reads CASSLSGSTAYEQYF. The CDR3 DNA reads as TGTGCCAGCTCCCTTAGCGGGAGTACCGCCTACGAGCAGTACTTC. Full variable domain (rest looked up from reference TRBV18 and TRBJ2-7): NAGVMQNPRHLVRRRGQEARLRCSPMKGHSHVYWYRQLPEEGLKFMVYLQKENIIDESGMPKERFSAEFPKEGPSILRIQQVVRGDSAAYFCASSLSGSTAYEQYFGPGTRLTVT.

The CDR3 DNA is TGCAGTGGAGCCAGGGATGAAAAACTGTTTTTT. It translates to CSGARDEKLFF. The chain joins TRBV20-1 to TRBJ1-4, with a possible D match to TRBD1 (5 bases). The CDR3 runs to 11 residues. Trimming took 7 bases from V and 6 from J, leaving 9 bases between them. CDR1 and CDR2 (germline): DFQATT, SNEGSKA (reference sequence).

This clone appeared a single time. This sequence joins TRBV4-1 and TRBJ1-2; D is possibly TRBD1 (5 bases). Deletions cut 2 bases from V and 1 base from J, with 17 bases between. The CDR3 covers 17 residues. In germline, CDR1 is MGHRA, CDR2 YSYEKL. Here the CDR3 DNA reads TGCGCCAGCAGCCAAAGGGTCCTGACAGACAATAACTATGGCTACACCTTC. It yields the protein CASSQRVLTDNNYGYTF.

Written as DNA, the CDR3 is TGCGCCAGCAGCTCCCGGGACAGCTATGGCTACACCTTC. It is translated as CASSSRDSYGYTF. The chain joins TRBV5-1 to TRBJ1-2; the match to TRBD1 covers 7 bases. This CDR3 comprises 13 residues. Looked up from germline, CDR1 is SGHRS and CDR2 is YFSETQ. V gave up 3 bases and J gave up 4 bases; unmatched junction bases: 3.

This sequence joins TRBV2 and TRBJ1-2; D is uncertain. The CDR3 extends over 14 amino acids. Germline CDR1 SNHLY, CDR2 FYNNEI. V was pared by 6 bases and J by 4 bases, with 15 bases between. The CDR3 spells CASSPDTESYGYTF. CDR3 nucleotides: TGTGCCAGCAGCCCAGACACAGAGAGCTATGGCTACACCTTC.

Here the CDR3 DNA reads TGTGCCAGCAGCTTAGGGGGTCTAGCGTTTTCCTACGAGCAGTACTTC. The encoded protein is CASSLGGLAFSYEQYF. The rearrangement joins TRBV7-9 to TRBJ2-7, with D possibly being TRBD2 (6 bases). The germline gives CDR1 SEHNR, CDR2 FQNEAQ (reference sequence). Between the trimmed V and J ends, which lost 1 base and 1 base, there was a span of 14 bases. The CDR3 loop spans 16 amino acids.

V gene TRBV9 combines with J gene TRBJ2-3; D is ambiguous. Germline V gene sequence: CDR1 SGDLS, CDR2 YYNGEE. The CDR3 length is 15 residues. The ends were cut back, 3 bases at V and 2 bases at J, with 13 bases in the middle. The CDR3 DNA sequence: TGTGCCAGCAGCGAGAGCACCCTGGACACAGATACGCAGTATTTT. It specifies CASSESTLDTDTQYF. Supplemented by reference TRBV9 and TRBJ2-3, the full variable domain reads DSGVTQTPKHLITATGQRVTLRCSPRSGDLSVYWYQQSLDQGLQFLIQYYNGEERAKGNILERFSAQQFPDLHSELNLSSLELGDSALYFCASSESTLDTDTQYFGPGTRLTVL.

The rearrangement joins TRBV9 to TRBJ2-1; no definite D call. Germline CDR1 SGDLS, CDR2 YYNGEE. This CDR3 is 11 amino acids long. V dropped 4 bases and J dropped 8 bases, with 7 bases sitting between them. The CDR3 coding sequence is TGTGCCAGCAGCACCAGCGATGAGCAGTTCTTC. This sequence encodes CASSTSDEQFF.

The chain combines TRBV19 with TRBJ2-5; 7 positions agree with TRBD1. This CDR3 is 14 amino acids long. The V gene end was trimmed by 7 bases and the J gene end by 2 bases; junction bases not matched to a gene: 7. Germline-derived CDR1 and CDR2 are LNHDA and SQIVND (reference sequence). CDR3 nucleotide sequence: TGTGCCAGTAAGGGGACAGCCGATCAAGAGACCCAGTACTTC. It specifies CASKGTADQETQYF.

The CDR3 loop is CASSYTPYSNQPQHF. The CDR3 coding sequence is TGTGCCAGCAGTTACACCCCTTATAGCAATCAGCCCCAGCATTTT. The chain employs TRBV6-5 and TRBJ1-5; D not resolved. This CDR3 contains 15 residues. Germline lookup yields CDR1 MNHEY and CDR2 SVGAGI. V was shortened by 2 bases and J by 0 bases, with 8 bases between the two germline ends.

The gene calls are TRBV19 and TRBJ1-1, with a possible D match to TRBD1 (6 bases). The V end lost 6 bases, the J end lost 5 bases, and 13 bases lay between the germline ends. Germline V gene lookup returns CDR1 LNHDA and CDR2 SQIVND (reference sequence). The CDR3 covers 13 residues. CDR3 coding DNA: TGTGCCAGTAGGATAAGGGGGATAACTGAAGCTTTCTTT. As protein: CASRIRGITEAFF.

The CDR3 DNA is TGTGCCAGCAGGGACGACCGAATACTTATTAATTCACCCCTCCACTTT. Translation: CASRDDRILINSPLHF. The chain combines TRBV2 with TRBJ1-6, with D uncertain. Germline V gene data show CDR1 as SNHLY and CDR2 as FYNNEI. This CDR3 has 16 amino acids. Trimming left V 6 bases short and J 6 bases short, with 18 bases between.